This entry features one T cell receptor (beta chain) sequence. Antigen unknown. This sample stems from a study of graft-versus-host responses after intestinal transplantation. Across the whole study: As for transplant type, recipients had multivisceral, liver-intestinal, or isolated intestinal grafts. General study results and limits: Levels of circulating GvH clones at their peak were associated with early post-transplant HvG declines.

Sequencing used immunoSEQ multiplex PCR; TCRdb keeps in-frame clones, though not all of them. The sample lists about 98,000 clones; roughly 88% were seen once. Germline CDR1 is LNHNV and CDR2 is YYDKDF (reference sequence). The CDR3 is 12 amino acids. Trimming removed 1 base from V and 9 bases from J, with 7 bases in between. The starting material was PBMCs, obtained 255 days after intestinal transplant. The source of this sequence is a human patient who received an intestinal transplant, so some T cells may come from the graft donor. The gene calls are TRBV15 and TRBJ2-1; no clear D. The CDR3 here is CATSRVAGEQFF. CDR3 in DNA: TGTGCCACCAGCAGAGTAGCTGGTGAGCAGTTCTTC.